This T cell receptor beta chain was sequenced during a study of blood T cell repertoires in COVID-19 (TCRdb year 2020). About the full investigation: Samples from collaborators originated in the United States, Italy and Spain and spanned both the acute and convalescent phases of COVID-19. Where available, HLA class I and class II types were obtained from metadata supplied by the sample provider rather than from assay-based typing. Nearly every sample came with metadata listing a de-identified subject ID, COVID-19 status, age in years and sex. The repertoires were released in a freely available public database meant as a resource for research on the immune response to SARS-CoV-2. Samples came from the ongoing ImmuneRACE study (first 160 participants) plus 1,254 subjects from 6 global collaborators. The material from the prospective study consisted of cDNA or gDNA derived from T cells, B-cell-depleted T cells, or PBMCs. Subjects who had been exposed to COVID-19, were actively infected with it, or had recovered from it provided the deeply sampled blood TCRbeta repertoires that made up the dataset.

Each collaborating institution followed its own protocols to collect whole blood in K2EDTA tubes. For TCRbeta analysis, collaborators shipped samples in one of three forms: frozen whole blood, isolated PBMCs, or DNA extracted from either of those sample types. As concerns this clone: Its specific antigen is unknown. Per-nucleotide qualities are absent, and no much larger clonotype sits a single base away.

TCRbeta CDR3 regions were amplified from genomic DNA by means of the immunoSEQ Assay, a bias-controlled multiplex PCR. As for the original processing: Within the assay, amplification of reference gene primers was used to estimate how many nucleated cells each sample contained. Sequence reads were collapsed and filtered to measure the absolute abundance of every unique TCRbeta CDR3 rearrangement. Productive Simpson clonality was computed per sample as the square root of Simpson's diversity index over productive rearrangements. TCRdb retrieved this table from immuneACCESS and kept in-frame rearrangements only. Not all clones are present; in checked studies, unresolved V genes account for under half, and no reason is known for the remainder. The DNA was the basis for D and trimming; V, J and clone size are from that table. The sample table lists 34,000 or so clones, 80% of them with a count of one. Clones ranked in the top ten supply approximately 29% of the sample.

Paper-wide results and their limitations: Clinical and demographic metadata were provided uncurated, with the amount varying by source and participant.

The CDR1 and CDR2 encoded by the germline V gene are SGHRS and YFSETQ. The CDR3 runs 14 residues from the cysteine to the phenylalanine. Of the read, only the CDR3 DNA is kept; its 42 bases are in frame from base 1. V drops 4 bases and J drops 7 bases, leaving 12 bases in between. The sequencing sample was made of peripheral blood. The sequence came from a man older than 75 with acute or convalescent COVID-19. The sequence is built from TRBV5-1 and TRBJ1-6, and perhaps TRBD1 as D gene, on 6 matching bases. CDR3 reads: CASSIRTENSPLHF. The nucleotide sequence is TGCGCCAGCAGCATACGGACAGAAAATTCACCCCTCCACTTT.